This T cell receptor beta chain was identified in a study of cytomegalovirus exposure and HLA in healthy donors. Trimming pared 0 bases from V and 5 bases from J, leaving 11 bases between. The length of the CDR3 is 16 residues. Germline V gene data show CDR1 as LNHNV and CDR2 as YYDKDF (reference sequence). In the PCR, 60 Vbeta and 13 Jbeta primers were used. Method: immunoSEQ multiplex PCR; TCRdb's copy keeps in-frame clones and lacks some. In the table there are 110,000 or so clones, around 86% of which are singletons. Study conclusions and caveats: Likely technical artifact: a cluster of highly shared sequence variants.

To note about this clone: Its antigen is not known.

The sample was PBMCs. This TCR derives from a man aged 25 to 40 in good health and CMV-seropositive. The chain is built from TRBV15 and TRBJ2-6; D remains unclear. DNA of the CDR3: TGTGCCACCAGCAGAGAGCCCCGCGTCCGGGCCAACGTCCTGACTTTC. This gives the protein CATSREPRVRANVLTF.